This paragraph reports one T cell receptor beta chain. As handled by the study authors: How many nucleated cells were present was estimated from reference gene primer amplification. This table comes from immunoSEQ multiplex PCR, and its TCRdb copy is limited to in-frame clones, with some not included. The V and J calls and the clone size are those of that table, but D and trimming were determined from the DNA. The sample yields tens of thousands of clones, around 90% seen once. The data are from a study of blood T cell repertoires in COVID-19. Study background: Nucleic acid was either cDNA or gDNA, and it came from T cells, B-cell-depleted T cells, or PBMCs.

The CDR3 runs to 14 residues. Germline CDR1 is SNHLY and CDR2 is FYNNEI. Trimming left V 5 bases short and J 0 bases short, with 8 bases between. Source material: peripheral blood. The V call is TRBV2, the J call TRBJ1-3; D possibly corresponds to TRBD1 (5 bases). The clonotype comes from a man aged 30 to 45 with acute or convalescent COVID-19. CDR3 DNA sequence: TGTGCCAGCAGTACAGGAAACTCTGGAAACACCATATATTTT. This encodes CASSTGNSGNTIYF.